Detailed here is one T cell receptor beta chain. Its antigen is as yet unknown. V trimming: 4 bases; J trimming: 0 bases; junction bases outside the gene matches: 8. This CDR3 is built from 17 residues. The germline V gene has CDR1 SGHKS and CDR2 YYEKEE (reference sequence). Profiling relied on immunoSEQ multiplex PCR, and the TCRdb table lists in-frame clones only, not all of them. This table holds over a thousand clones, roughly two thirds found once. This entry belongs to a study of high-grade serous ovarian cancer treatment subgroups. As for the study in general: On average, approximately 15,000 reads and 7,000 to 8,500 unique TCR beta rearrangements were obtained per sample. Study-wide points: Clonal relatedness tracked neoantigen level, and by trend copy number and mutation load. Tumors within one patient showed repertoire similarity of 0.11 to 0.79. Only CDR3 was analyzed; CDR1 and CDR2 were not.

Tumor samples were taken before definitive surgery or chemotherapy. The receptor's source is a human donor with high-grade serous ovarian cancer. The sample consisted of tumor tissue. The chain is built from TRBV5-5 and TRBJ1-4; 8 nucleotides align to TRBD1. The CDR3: CASSQAQGAATNEKLFF. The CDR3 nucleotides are TGTGCCAGCAGCCAAGCTCAGGGGGCAGCAACTAATGAAAAACTGTTTTTT.